The T cell receptor beta chain under discussion was sequenced for a study of blood T cell repertoires in COVID-19. At the level of the study: PBMCs, B-cell-depleted T cells, or T cells provided the cDNA or gDNA that made up the material.

Original processing methods: How many nucleated cells were present was estimated from reference gene primer amplification. The repertoire was sequenced with immunoSEQ multiplex PCR; TCRdb's copy has only in-frame clones and lacks some. That table gives V, J and clone size, and the DNA gave D and trimming. The profile shows approximately 230,000 clones, about nine tenths of them singletons. CDR3 length: 14 amino acids. The trim removed 6 bases at V and 5 bases at J, leaving 7 bases unmatched. Germline V gene lookup returns CDR1 SNHLY and CDR2 FYNNEI. The sequenced material came from peripheral blood. The chain combines TRBV2 with TRBJ1-3, with 7 nucleotides matching TRBD1. The sequence came from a man aged 25 to 45 who had recovered from COVID-19. CDR3 sequence reads: CASRSGTERNTIYF. CDR3 in DNA: TGTGCCAGCAGATCCGGGACAGAAAGAAACACCATATATTTT. The entire variable domain, with the rest obtained from reference TRBV2 and TRBJ1-3, is as follows: EPEVTQTPSHQVTQMGQEVILRCVPISNHLYFYWYRQILGQKVEFLVSFYNNEISEKSEIFDDQFSVERPDGSNFTLKIRSTKLEDSAMYFCASRSGTERNTIYFGEGSWLTVV.